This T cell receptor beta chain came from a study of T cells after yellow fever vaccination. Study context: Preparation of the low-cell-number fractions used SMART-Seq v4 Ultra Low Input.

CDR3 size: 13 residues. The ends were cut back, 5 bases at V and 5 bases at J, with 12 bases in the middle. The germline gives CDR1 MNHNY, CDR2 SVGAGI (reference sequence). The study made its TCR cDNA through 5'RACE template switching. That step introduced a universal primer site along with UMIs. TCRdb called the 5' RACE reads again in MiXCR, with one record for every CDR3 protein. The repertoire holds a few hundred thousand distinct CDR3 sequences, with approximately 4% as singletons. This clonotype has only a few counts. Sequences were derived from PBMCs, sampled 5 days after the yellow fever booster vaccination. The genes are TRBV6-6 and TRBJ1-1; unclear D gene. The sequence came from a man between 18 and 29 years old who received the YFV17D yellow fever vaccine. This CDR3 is CASSPPPGTEAFF. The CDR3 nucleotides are TGTGCCAGCAGTCCCCCTCCGGGGACTGAAGCTTTCTTT.